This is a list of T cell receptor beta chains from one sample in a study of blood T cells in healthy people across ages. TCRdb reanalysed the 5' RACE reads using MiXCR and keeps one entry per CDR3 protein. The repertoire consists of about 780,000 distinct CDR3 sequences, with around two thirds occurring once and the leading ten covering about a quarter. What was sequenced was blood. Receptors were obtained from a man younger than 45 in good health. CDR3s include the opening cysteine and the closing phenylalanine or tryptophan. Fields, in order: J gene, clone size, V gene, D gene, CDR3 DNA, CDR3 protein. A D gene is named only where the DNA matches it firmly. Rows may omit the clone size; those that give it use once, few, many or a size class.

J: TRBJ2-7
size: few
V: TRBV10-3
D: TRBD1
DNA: TGTGCCATCAGTGAACTAGGGACAGAGACGTCCTACGAGCAGTACTTC
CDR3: CAISELGTETSYEQYF

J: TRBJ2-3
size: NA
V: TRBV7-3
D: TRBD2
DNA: TGTGCCAGCAGCCCGGGACTAGCGGGGGGAATGACAGATACGCAGTATTTT
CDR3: CASSPGLAGGMTDTQYF

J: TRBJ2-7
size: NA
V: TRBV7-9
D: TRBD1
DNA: TGTGCCATCGCGGACAGGGCCTACGAGCAGTACTTC
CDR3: CAIADRAYEQYF

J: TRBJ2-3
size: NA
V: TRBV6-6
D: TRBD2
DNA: TGTGCCAGCAGTTACCGACGGGGCGGGGGAGCAGATACGCAGTATTTT
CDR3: CASSYRRGGGADTQYF

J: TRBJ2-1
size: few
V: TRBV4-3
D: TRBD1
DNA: TGCGCCAGCAGCCAAGATAACGGACAGGGTAATAATGAGCAGTTCTTC
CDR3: CASSQDNGQGNNEQFF

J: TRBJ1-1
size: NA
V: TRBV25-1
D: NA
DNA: TGTGCCAGCAGTGGAGGGTACACTGAAGCTTTCTTT
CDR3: CASSGGYTEAFF

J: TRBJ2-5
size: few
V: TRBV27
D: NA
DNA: TGTGCCAGCAGTTTATCGGGGACCCCACAAGAGACCCAGTACTTC
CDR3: CASSLSGTPQETQYF

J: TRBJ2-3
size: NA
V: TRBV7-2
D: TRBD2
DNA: TGTGCCAGCCGAGGCGGGGGGTCGTCAGATACGCAGTATTTT
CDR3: CASRGGGSSDTQYF

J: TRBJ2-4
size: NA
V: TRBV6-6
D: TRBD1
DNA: TGTGCCACCGCCTGGGACAGCAAAAACATTCAGTACTTC
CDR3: CATAWDSKNIQYF

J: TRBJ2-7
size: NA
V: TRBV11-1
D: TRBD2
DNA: TGTGCCAGCAGTGCTACGGGAGGGATCGGTTCCTACGAGCAGTACTTC
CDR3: CASSATGGIGSYEQYF

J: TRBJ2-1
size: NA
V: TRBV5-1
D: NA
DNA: TGCGCCAGCAGCTTGGAACAGGATCGCGATGAGCAGTTCTTC
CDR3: CASSLEQDRDEQFF

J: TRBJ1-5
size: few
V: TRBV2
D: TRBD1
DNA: TGTGCCAGCAGGGGGGACAGTGGCAATCAGCCCCAGCATTTT
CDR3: CASRGDSGNQPQHF

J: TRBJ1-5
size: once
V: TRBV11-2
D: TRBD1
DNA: TGTGCCAGCAGCTTAGCCCGGCAGGGGGGTTATCAGCCCCAGCATTTT
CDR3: CASSLARQGGYQPQHF

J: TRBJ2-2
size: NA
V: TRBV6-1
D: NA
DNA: TGTGCCAGCAGTGCCCTGGCGGGGAACACCGGGGAGCTGTTTTTT
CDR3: CASSALAGNTGELFF

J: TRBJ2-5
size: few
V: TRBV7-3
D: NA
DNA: TGTGCCAGCAGCGTAAGTTCTCAGGGGACCCAGTACTTC
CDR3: CASSVSSQGTQYF

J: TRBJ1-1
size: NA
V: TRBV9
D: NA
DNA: TGTGCCAGCAGAGCCTCAGATTACACTGAAGCTTTCTTT
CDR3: CASRASDYTEAFF

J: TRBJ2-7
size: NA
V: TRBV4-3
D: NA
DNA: TGCGCCAGCAGCCAAGGTCCCAAGCTTACCTACGAGCAGTACTTC
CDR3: CASSQGPKLTYEQYF

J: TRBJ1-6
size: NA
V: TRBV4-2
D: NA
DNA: TGTGCCAGCAGCCAAGCAGCAACGGTAGCGGCGGGGTCGCCCCTCCACTTT
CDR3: CASSQAATVAAGSPLHF

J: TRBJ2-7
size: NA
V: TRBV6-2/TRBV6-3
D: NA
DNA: TGTGCCAGCAAAAAAGGGGGTAGCTCCTACGAGCAGTACTTC
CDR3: CASKKGGSSYEQYF

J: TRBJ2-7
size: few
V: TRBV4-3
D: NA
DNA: TGTGCCAGCAGCCAAGGGACAAGCGAGCAGTACTTC
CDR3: CASSQGTSEQYF

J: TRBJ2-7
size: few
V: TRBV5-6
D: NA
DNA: TGTGCCAGCAGAAACCGGGACACCTCCTACGAGCAGTACTTC
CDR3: CASRNRDTSYEQYF

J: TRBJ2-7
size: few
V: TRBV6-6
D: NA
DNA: TGTGCCAGCCACAGCAGTAACTACGAGCAGTACTTC
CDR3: CASHSSNYEQYF

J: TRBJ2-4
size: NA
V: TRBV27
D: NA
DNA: TGTGCCAGCGCGAGGGGGGTGGGGCGGCAAAACATTCAGTACTTC
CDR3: CASARGVGRQNIQYF

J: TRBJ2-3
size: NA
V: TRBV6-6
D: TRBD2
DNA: TGTGCCAGCATCCAACTCGAAAGCGGGGGGAATCCAGATACGCAGTATTTT
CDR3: CASIQLESGGNPDTQYF

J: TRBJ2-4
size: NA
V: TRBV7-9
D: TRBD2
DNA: TGTGCCAGCAGCTGGGAGCGGGGGCTAGGGGAGCAGTACTTC
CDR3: CASSWERGLGEQYF

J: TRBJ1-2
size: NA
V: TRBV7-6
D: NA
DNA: TGTGCCAGCAGCTTAGATGAGGGATTGAGCTATGGCTACACCTTC
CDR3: CASSLDEGLSYGYTF

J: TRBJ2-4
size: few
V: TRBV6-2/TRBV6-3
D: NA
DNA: TGTGCCAGCAGTACTGGGGGGATTCAGTACTTC
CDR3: CASSTGGIQYF

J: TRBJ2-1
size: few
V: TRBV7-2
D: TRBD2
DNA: TGTGCCAGCAGCTTAGGTGTGGGGAGGGCCTACAATGAGCAGTTCTTC
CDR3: CASSLGVGRAYNEQFF

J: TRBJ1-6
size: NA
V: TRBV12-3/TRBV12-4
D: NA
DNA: TGTGCCAGCAGTTCGGGCCCTCCGGGAAATTCACCCCTCCACTTT
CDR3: CASSSGPPGNSPLHF

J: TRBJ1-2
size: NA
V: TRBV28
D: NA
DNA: TGTGCCAGCAGTCCAGGGGCCTCCTATGGCTACACCTTC
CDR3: CASSPGASYGYTF

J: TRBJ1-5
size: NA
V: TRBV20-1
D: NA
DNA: TGCAGTGCTAAATGGGGAGATAATCAGCCCCAGCATTTT
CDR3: CSAKWGDNQPQHF

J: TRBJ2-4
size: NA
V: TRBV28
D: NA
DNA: TGTGCCAGCAGTAATACAGGCTCTGGGGAGCAGTACTTC
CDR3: CASSNTGSGEQYF

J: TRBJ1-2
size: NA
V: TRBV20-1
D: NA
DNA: TGCAGTGCTCGGGACGGCCCTAACTATGGCTACACCTTC
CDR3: CSARDGPNYGYTF

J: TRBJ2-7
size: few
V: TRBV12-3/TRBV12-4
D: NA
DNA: TGTGCCAGCAGTTCGCAGGGGCCATCCTACGAGCAGTACTTC
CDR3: CASSSQGPSYEQYF

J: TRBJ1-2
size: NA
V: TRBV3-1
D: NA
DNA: TGTGCCAGCAGCCAACAACCCCCGGGGGAGGATGGCTACACCTTC
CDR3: CASSQQPPGEDGYTF

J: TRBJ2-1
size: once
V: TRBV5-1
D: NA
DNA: TGCGCCAGCATGATCGGAGGCAATGAGCAGTTCTTC
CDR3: CASMIGGNEQFF

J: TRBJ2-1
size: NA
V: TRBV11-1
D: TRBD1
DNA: TGTGCCAGCAGCGTGGGACAGGGGTTTGGCTACAATGAGCAGTTCTTC
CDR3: CASSVGQGFGYNEQFF

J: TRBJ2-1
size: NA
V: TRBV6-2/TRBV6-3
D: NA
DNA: TGTGCCAGCAGTTACAATCCGGGACACCCGTTCCGGTTCTTC
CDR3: CASSYNPGHPFRFF

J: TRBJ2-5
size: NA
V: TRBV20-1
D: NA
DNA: TGCAGTGCTAGCTACCGGGGGCTACCCAGGGGGACCCAGTACTTC
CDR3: CSASYRGLPRGTQYF

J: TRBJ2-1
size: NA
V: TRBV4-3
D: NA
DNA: TGCGCCAGCAGCCAAGTAGGTCGGGGGGCCTCCTACAATGAGCAGTTCTTC
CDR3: CASSQVGRGASYNEQFF

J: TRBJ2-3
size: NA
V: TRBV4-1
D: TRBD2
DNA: TGCGCCAGCAGCCCCCGTGAGCGGGGGGGGCAGGTAGATACGCAGTATTTT
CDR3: CASSPRERGGQVDTQYF

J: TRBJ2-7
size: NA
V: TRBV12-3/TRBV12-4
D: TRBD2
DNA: TGTGCCAGCACCCTGACTAGCGGGGTTGGCGAGCAGTACTTC
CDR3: CASTLTSGVGEQYF

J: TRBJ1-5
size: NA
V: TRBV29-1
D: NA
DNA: TGCAGCGTTTCCCCAGGGAATGGCAATCAGCCCCAGCATTTT
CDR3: CSVSPGNGNQPQHF

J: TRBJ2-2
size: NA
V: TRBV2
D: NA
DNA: TGTGCCAGCAGACCCTCCGGGGAGCTGTTTTTT
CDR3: CASRPSGELFF

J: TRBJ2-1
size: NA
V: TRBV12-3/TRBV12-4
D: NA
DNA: TGTGCCAGCAGATCCCTACCCCACAATGAGCAGTTCTTC
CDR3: CASRSLPHNEQFF